Included here is one TCR beta chain sequence, with context. Its specificity is unknown. The record originates from a study of blood T cells in healthy people across ages. The wider study: Template switching captured about one barcoded beta molecule per two T cells. Points from the study as a whole: Estimated diversity that came from one million T cells was considered an underestimate. A roughly linear fall in TCR beta diversity per million T cells was seen with increasing age.

Germline lookup yields CDR1 DFQATT and CDR2 SNEGSKA (reference sequence). V was clipped by 6 bases and J by 0 bases; unmatched bases: 4. CDR3 length: 13 residues. Alongside a J-beta primer mix, a sample-barcoded 5' primer served in a second PCR lasting about 7 to 12 cycles. One entry per CDR3 protein, called by TCRdb with MiXCR from the 5' RACE reads. The data hold 1.5 million to 2 million distinct CDR3 sequences, with 30% to 40% observed a single time. There were healthy Caucasian individuals from Russia, aged roughly 6 to 100, serving as donors. The sequenced material came from blood. V is TRBV20-1 and J is TRBJ1-1; 7 bases map to TRBD1. The origin of this receptor is a human donor in good health. The CDR3 loop reads CSAIGGVNTEAFF. The CDR3 nucleotides read TGCAGTGCCATAGGGGGCGTGAACACTGAAGCTTTCTTT.